This TCR beta chain was sequenced in a study of blood T cell repertoires in COVID-19. Study at large: The United States, Italy and Spain supplied acute and convalescent COVID-19 samples.

Profiling relied on immunoSEQ multiplex PCR, and the TCRdb table lists in-frame clones only, not all of them. The sample comprises around 42,000 clones, approximately 85% of which are singletons, and 9% to 15% rests with the top ten. The CDR3 runs 14 residues. CDR1 and CDR2 (germline): SGHRS, YFSETQ. Deletions cut 0 bases from V and 5 bases from J, with 10 bases between. Sequencing input: peripheral blood. This clonotype was obtained from a human donor in a cohort sampled during active COVID-19. The chain recombines TRBV5-1 with TRBJ2-3, with D perhaps TRBD2 (5 bases). CDR3 DNA: TGCGCCAGCAGCTTGGGCCGGGGTGGAGATACGCAGTATTTT. Its protein is CASSLGRGGDTQYF.